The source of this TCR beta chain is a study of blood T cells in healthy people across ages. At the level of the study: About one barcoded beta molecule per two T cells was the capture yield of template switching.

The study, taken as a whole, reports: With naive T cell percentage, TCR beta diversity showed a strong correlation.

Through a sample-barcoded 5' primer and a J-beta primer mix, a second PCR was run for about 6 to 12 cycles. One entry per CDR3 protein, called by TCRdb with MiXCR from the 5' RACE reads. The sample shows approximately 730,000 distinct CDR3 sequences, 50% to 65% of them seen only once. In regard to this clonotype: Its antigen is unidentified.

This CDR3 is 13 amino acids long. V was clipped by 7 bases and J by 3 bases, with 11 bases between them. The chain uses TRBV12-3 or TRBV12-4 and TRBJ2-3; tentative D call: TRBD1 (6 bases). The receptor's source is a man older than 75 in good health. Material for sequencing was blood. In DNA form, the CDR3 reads TGTGCCAGCAACCCCACAGGGACAGATACGCAGTATTTT. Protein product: CASNPTGTDTQYF.